The 26 T cell receptor beta chains below come from one sample, sequenced in a study of shared clonotypes between healthy human individuals. Some clones are missing from TCRdb's copy, which holds only in-frame ones; the method was immunoSEQ multiplex PCR. Among hundreds of thousands of clones, around 72% were seen once, and the ten largest hold approximately 1.7%. Sequenced input: memory CD4+ T cells sorted from blood. Subset noted: CD45RA-negative fraction. The receptors derive from a woman aged 30 to 39 in good health.

The chain uses TRBV28 and TRBJ2-3; D unresolved. Trimming stripped 3 bases from V and 1 base from J, with 11 bases between. This CDR3 region has 15 residues. The germline V gene encodes CDR1 MDHEN and CDR2 SYDVKM. CDR3 in DNA: TGTGCCAGCAGTTTCAGAGGATTAGGCACAGATACGCAGTATTTT. Translated: CASSFRGLGTDTQYF.

J is TRBJ2-5 and V is TRBV13; D ambiguous. Germline V gene sequence: CDR1 PRHDT, CDR2 FYEKMQ (reference sequence). The CDR3 is made up of 12 amino acids. V dropped 0 bases and J dropped 5 bases, with 4 bases sitting between them. The DNA of the CDR3 is TGTGCCAGCAGCTTAGGCCGGGAGACCCAGTACTTC. Translated: CASSLGRETQYF.

The chain links TRBV5-1 to TRBJ2-7; perhaps TRBD1 as D (6 bases). This CDR3 comprises 16 residues. The V end lost 0 bases, the J end lost 0 bases, and 13 bases lay between the germline ends. Germline CDR1 is SGHRS and CDR2 is YFSETQ. This chain's CDR3 is CASSLGGQRISYEQYF. CDR3 coding DNA: TGCGCCAGCAGCTTGGGTGGACAGAGGATCTCCTACGAGCAGTACTTC.

The rearrangement uses TRBV5-5 and TRBJ2-7; D is unclear. Germline CDR1 SGHKS, CDR2 YYEKEE (reference sequence). CDR3 length: 15 residues. With 0 bases removed from V and 3 bases from J, the gap between germline ends came to 13 bases. The DNA for the CDR3 is TGTGCCAGCAGCTTGGAAGTCTCGGGTTTCTACGAGCAGTACTTC. Translation: CASSLEVSGFYEQYF.

The chain is built from TRBV28 and TRBJ1-2; D not certain. The V end lost 7 bases, the J end lost 5 bases, and 8 bases lay between the germline ends. CDR1 is MDHEN and CDR2 is SYDVKM in the germline V gene. This CDR3 has 11 residues. The chain's CDR3 is CASTSLYGYTF. CDR3 sequence (DNA): TGTGCCAGCACCTCCCTTTATGGCTACACCTTC.

This clone has just a few counts. This chain connects TRBV19 to TRBJ2-1, with TRBD1 identical over 10 bases. The CDR3 spans 15 residues. Per the germline V gene, CDR1 is LNHDA and CDR2 is SQIVND (reference sequence). J gave up 10 bases and V 4 bases, and 10 bases lay outside the gene matches. CDR3 residues: CASSTSGTGVGEQFF. The CDR3 DNA follows: TGTGCCAGTAGTACGTCCGGGACAGGGGTGGGCGAGCAGTTCTTC.

The sample holds one count of this clone. The chain joins TRBV5-1 to TRBJ1-2; D not certain. Germline assignment: CDR1 SGHRS and CDR2 YFSETQ. The length of the CDR3 is 10 residues. The ends were cut back, 4 bases at V and 7 bases at J, with 5 bases in the middle. The CDR3 DNA is TGCGCCAGCAGCGAGGTTGGCTACACCTTC. Translating it yields CASSEVGYTF.

This sequence joins TRBV7-2 and TRBJ1-2; TRBD1 is a possible D gene (6 bases). The CDR3 extends over 16 amino acids. Germline values: CDR1 SGHTA, CDR2 FQGNSA. Trimming shortened V by 0 bases and J by 4 bases, and 15 bases separated the two germline ends. CDR3 protein: CASSLARPDRLYGYTF. The DNA for the CDR3 is TGTGCCAGCAGCTTAGCAAGACCAGACAGGCTCTATGGCTACACCTTC.

This clone has only a few counts. The J gene is TRBJ2-7, the V gene TRBV14; 9 bases are a match to TRBD2. Trimming cost V 2 bases and J 6 bases; bases outside gene matches: 8. Germline V gene sequence: CDR1 SGHDN, CDR2 FVKESK. The CDR3 is made up of 15 amino acids. This chain's CDR3 is CASSQSGTSLSEQYF. CDR3 DNA: TGTGCCAGCAGCCAATCCGGGACTAGCCTCAGCGAGCAGTACTTC.

This chain links TRBV7-2 with TRBJ1-3; D not certain. This CDR3 has 14 amino acids. V was clipped by 1 base and J by 5 bases, with 9 bases between them. Germline V gene sequence: CDR1 SGHTA, CDR2 FQGNSA. CDR3 region: CASSLDLSRNTIYF. For the CDR3, the DNA is TGTGCCAGCAGCTTAGACCTTTCGAGAAACACCATATATTTT.

The chain links TRBV10-2 to TRBJ1-2; no definite D call. This CDR3 has 14 residues. Trimming removed 2 bases at V and 6 bases at J, with 13 bases between. Germline V gives CDR1 WSHSY, CDR2 SAAADI. CDR3 amino acids: CASSENGYVDGYTF. The CDR3 DNA sequence: TGCGCCAGCAGTGAGAATGGTTATGTGGATGGCTACACCTTC.

The V gene is TRBV5-1, the J gene TRBJ2-1; 10 bases are a match to TRBD1. CDR1 is SGHRS, CDR2 YFSETQ, per germline. V trimming: 3 bases; J trimming: 9 bases; junction bases outside the gene matches: 6. This CDR3 is 14 amino acids long. The CDR3 DNA follows: TGCGCCAGCAGCTCTGGGACAGGGGAAATTGAGCAGTTCTTC. Translation: CASSSGTGEIEQFF.

The chain links TRBV28 to TRBJ1-1, with D unresolved. The CDR3 is 13 residues long. Germline assignment: CDR1 MDHEN and CDR2 SYDVKM. V gave up 7 bases and J gave up 3 bases, with 12 bases separating them. CDR3 in amino acids: CASTRTLDTEAFF. The CDR3, as DNA: TGTGCCAGCACGAGGACGCTCGACACTGAAGCTTTCTTT. Together with reference TRBV28 and TRBJ1-1, the CDR3 gives the full variable domain: DVKVTQSSRYLVKRTGEKVFLECVQDMDHENMFWYRQDPGLGLRLIYFSYDVKMKEKGDIPEGYSVSREKKERFSLILESASTNQTSMYLCASTRTLDTEAFFGQGTRLTVV.

The chain carries TRBV2 and TRBJ2-3; TRBD2 aligns across 11 bases. V was pared by 5 bases and J by 0 bases, with 16 bases of the junction left unmatched. The CDR3 covers 20 residues. From germline, CDR1 is SNHLY and CDR2 FYNNEI. Written as DNA, the CDR3 is TGTGCCAGCAGTCAGTATTTGGGGACTAGCGGTGAGATCAGCACAGATACGCAGTATTTT. It translates to CASSQYLGTSGEISTDTQYF.

The V and J genes are TRBV19 and TRBJ1-2; 8 bases align to TRBD1. CDR3 size: 14 residues. V trimming: 3 bases; J trimming: 8 bases; junction bases outside the gene matches: 8. Germline-derived CDR1 and CDR2 are LNHDA and SQIVND (reference sequence). The CDR3: CASSMDRELRGYTF. The CDR3 bases are TGTGCCAGTAGTATGGACAGGGAGCTCCGCGGCTACACCTTC.

The gene calls are TRBV7-3 and TRBJ2-3, with D unclear. Germline CDR1 is SGHTA and CDR2 is FQGTGA. V was clipped by 5 bases and J by 6 bases, with 12 bases between them. The CDR3 loop spans 13 amino acids. The CDR3 is CASSLYFSDTQYF. The CDR3 DNA sequence: TGTGCCAGCAGCCTGTACTTTAGCGATACGCAGTATTTT.

The V call is TRBV5-4, the J call TRBJ2-3; TRBD2 is a possible D gene (5 bases). The V end was cut by 9 bases, the J end by 2 bases, with 13 bases between. The CDR3 runs 13 residues. Looked up from germline, CDR1 is SGHNT and CDR2 is YYREEE (reference sequence). Written as DNA, the CDR3 is TGTGCCATTAGCGAACCAATCACAGATACGCAGTATTTT. Protein: CAISEPITDTQYF. Full variable domain (remainder filled in from reference TRBV5-4 and TRBJ2-3): ETGVTQSPTHLIKTRGQQVTLRCSSQSGHNTVSWYQQALGQGPQFIFQYYREEENGRGNFPPRFSGLQFPNYSSELNVNALELDDSALYLCAISEPITDTQYFGPGTRLTVL.

CDR3 sequence (DNA): TGTGCCAGCAGGGGGGGCGGCTCCTACGAGCAGTACTTC. Translation: CASRGGGSYEQYF. The chain joins TRBV25-1 to TRBJ2-7; D possibly uses TRBD1 or TRBD2 (6 bases each). This CDR3 has 13 residues. Germline lookup yields CDR1 MGHDK and CDR2 SYGVNS. Deletions cut 6 bases from V and 0 bases from J, with 9 bases between.

J is TRBJ2-2 and V is TRBV6-4, with D unclear. V lost 2 bases, J lost 6 bases, and 4 bases lay in between. There are 12 residues in the CDR3. CDR1 is MRHNA, CDR2 SNTAGT, per germline. CDR3 amino acids: CASSDMAGELFF. The DNA of the CDR3 is TGTGCCAGCAGTGACATGGCCGGGGAGCTGTTTTTT.

This chain joins TRBV30 and TRBJ1-6, with 7 bases identical to TRBD1. V shed 4 bases and J 0 bases; nucleotides not matched to a gene: 3. The CDR3 is 15 residues long. In germline, CDR1 is GTSNPN, CDR2 SVGIG (reference sequence). The CDR3 reads CAWTRGSSYNSPLHF. In nucleotides, the CDR3 is TGTGCCTGGACCAGGGGGAGCTCCTATAATTCACCCCTCCACTTT. The complete variable domain, with remaining parts taken from reference TRBV30 and TRBJ1-6, reads SQTIHQWPATLVQPVGSPLSLECTVEGTSNPNLYWYRQAAGRGLQLLFYSVGIGQISSEVPQNLSASRPQDRQFILSSKKLLLSDSGFYLCAWTRGSSYNSPLHFGNGTRLTVT.

The gene calls are TRBV5-1 and TRBJ2-1; D is ambiguous. The V gene's germline CDR1 is SGHRS and CDR2 YFSETQ. This CDR3 is built from 13 residues. V was clipped by 5 bases and J by 0 bases, with 6 bases between them. The CDR3 region has the DNA TGCGCCAGCAGTGGCAGCTCCTACAATGAGCAGTTCTTC. Its protein is CASSGSSYNEQFF.

Turning to this clone: This likely stems from a read error, as it lies one base from a far larger clone. The chain carries TRBV6-1 and TRBJ1-4, with D possibly being TRBD1 (6 bases). The V end was cut by 5 bases, the J end by 13 bases, with 14 bases between. The CDR3 contains 12 residues. CDR1 and CDR2 (germline): MNHNS, SASEGT. CDR3 DNA sequence: TGTGCCAGCAGTTCCTCGAGGGGGAGACTGTTTTTT. Its protein product is CASSSSRGRLFF.

This clone was picked up many times. The V and J genes are TRBV19 and TRBJ2-5, with TRBD1 identical over 7 bases. After removal of 1 base from V and 5 bases from J, the junction contained 7 bases not matched to a gene. CDR1 is LNHDA, CDR2 SQIVND, per germline (reference sequence). The CDR3 covers 15 residues. The CDR3 DNA reads TGTGCCAGTAGTATAGGCGGACAGGCGTCGGAGACCCAGTACTTC. It is translated as CASSIGGQASETQYF.

In regard to this clone: The same CDR3 also results from other DNA sequences found in this sample. The genes are TRBV28 and TRBJ2-7, with unresolved D. The CDR3 has 12 residues. The germline V gene has CDR1 MDHEN and CDR2 SYDVKM. V was trimmed by 7 bases and J by 0 bases, leaving 7 bases between them. The CDR3 loop is CASTSRSYEQYF. The CDR3 DNA reads TGTGCCAGCACCTCCCGCTCCTACGAGCAGTACTTC.

This clone was detected only a few times. This chain links TRBV2 with TRBJ2-7; possibly TRBD1 for D (6 bases). Trimming pared 4 bases from V and 7 bases from J, leaving 20 bases between. The CDR3 is 15 residues long. Germline CDR1 and CDR2: SNHLY and FYNNEI. The CDR3 sequence: CASSVWGRRAGEQYF. For the CDR3, the DNA is TGTGCCAGCAGTGTTTGGGGGCGAAGGGCTGGTGAGCAGTACTTC.

CDR3 sequence (DNA): TGCAGCGGTGGGACTACTGGGGGGCAGTACTTC. Translation gives CSGGTTGGQYF. The chain is built from TRBV29-1 and TRBJ2-5, with 7 nucleotides matching TRBD2. There are 11 residues in the CDR3. Unmatched junction bases numbered 10, after V lost 7 bases and J lost 11 bases. Per germline, CDR1 SQVTM and CDR2 ANQGSEA.